Listed below are T cell receptor beta chains from one sample, sequenced in a study of CD4 T cells in relation to SARS-CoV-2 and coronaviruses. These receptors lack a known antigen. Generated by immunoSEQ multiplex PCR, the TCRdb table keeps only in-frame clones and is missing some. The sample comprises some 16,000 clones, 70% to 80% of which are singletons, and nearly 10% rests with the top ten. Sequenced input: CD4+ T cells from PBMCs, cultured in vitro. Source of these receptors: a human donor in good health. CDR3s include the opening cysteine and the closing phenylalanine or tryptophan. The D gene is left open where the match is weak. Clone size is not always given. Where it is, it says once, few, many or a class for expanded clones.

d_call: NA
v_call: TRBV10-3
clone_size: NA
j_call: TRBJ2-5
cdr3_nt: TGTGCCATCAGTGCGGGGGCGGGGGAGACCCAGTACTTC
cdr3_aa: CAISAGAGETQYF

d_call: NA
v_call: TRBV27
clone_size: NA
j_call: TRBJ2-1
cdr3_nt: TGTGCCAGCAGGGGACAAATTTTAAATGAGCAGTTCTTC
cdr3_aa: CASRGQILNEQFF

d_call: NA
v_call: TRBV7-9
clone_size: NA
j_call: TRBJ2-3
cdr3_nt: TGTGCCAGCAGTCAAACCCCGGCGGGCGCAGATACGCAGTATTTT
cdr3_aa: CASSQTPAGADTQYF

d_call: NA
v_call: TRBV3-1/TRBV3-2
clone_size: NA
j_call: TRBJ2-7
cdr3_nt: TGTGCCAGCAGCCCCCAAGTGGGGGAGCAGTACTTC
cdr3_aa: CASSPQVGEQYF

d_call: TRBD1
v_call: TRBV5-1
clone_size: NA
j_call: TRBJ1-3
cdr3_nt: TGCGCCAGCAGCTCCACAGGGGTAGGAAACACCATATATTTT
cdr3_aa: CASSSTGVGNTIYF

d_call: TRBD1
v_call: TRBV19
clone_size: few
j_call: TRBJ1-2
cdr3_nt: TGTGCCAGTAGTACTTACCCGACAGGGCTATATGGCTACACCTTC
cdr3_aa: CASSTYPTGLYGYTF

d_call: TRBD2
v_call: TRBV30
clone_size: medium-sized
j_call: TRBJ2-1
cdr3_nt: TGTGCCTGGAGTTGGATTGGCGGGGGCTCCTACAATGAGCAGTTCTTC
cdr3_aa: CAWSWIGGGSYNEQFF

d_call: NA
v_call: TRBV19
clone_size: medium-sized
j_call: TRBJ2-4
cdr3_nt: TGTGCCAGTAGTTTCGGTGACCTAAGGGCAGCCAAAAACATTCAGTACTTC
cdr3_aa: CASSFGDLRAAKNIQYF

d_call: NA
v_call: TRBV27
clone_size: NA
j_call: TRBJ1-1
cdr3_nt: TGTGCCAGCAGCCCATCGTCGGGGGGCAGAGTGTCTGAAGCTTTCTTT
cdr3_aa: CASSPSSGGRVSEAFF

d_call: NA
v_call: TRBV30
clone_size: NA
j_call: TRBJ2-7
cdr3_nt: TGTGCCTGGAAGGTAGCGGAGGGCCCCTACGAGCAGTACTTC
cdr3_aa: CAWKVAEGPYEQYF

d_call: TRBD1
v_call: TRBV18
clone_size: NA
j_call: TRBJ2-1
cdr3_nt: TGTGCCAGCTCACCACAAGGGGGCTTAAATGAGCAGTTCTTC
cdr3_aa: CASSPQGGLNEQFF

d_call: NA
v_call: TRBV7-9
clone_size: NA
j_call: TRBJ2-5
cdr3_nt: TGTGCCAGCAGCTGGCCCCCGCGGGAAGTCATAGAGACCCAGTACTTC
cdr3_aa: CASSWPPREVIETQYF

d_call: TRBD2
v_call: TRBV9
clone_size: NA
j_call: TRBJ2-3
cdr3_nt: TGTGCCAGCAGCGTAGGCCTAGCGGGAGGAGAAACAGATACGCAGTATTTT
cdr3_aa: CASSVGLAGGETDTQYF

d_call: NA
v_call: TRBV20-1
clone_size: NA
j_call: TRBJ2-2
cdr3_nt: TGCAGTGCTAGTAAGAGCGACTCGGGCACCGGGGAGCTGTTTTTT
cdr3_aa: CSASKSDSGTGELFF

d_call: NA
v_call: TRBV18
clone_size: NA
j_call: TRBJ1-4
cdr3_nt: TGTGCCAGCTCCCATAATGAAAAACTGTTTTTT
cdr3_aa: CASSHNEKLFF

d_call: TRBD2
v_call: TRBV7-9
clone_size: few
j_call: TRBJ2-1
cdr3_nt: TGTGCCAGCAGCTCTAAAGCCGGGACTAGCCGGTACAATGAGCAGTTCTTC
cdr3_aa: CASSSKAGTSRYNEQFF

d_call: NA
v_call: TRBV5-6
clone_size: NA
j_call: TRBJ2-7
cdr3_nt: TGTGCCAGCAATCGTGTGGGAGAGAAGGCCTACGAGCAGTACTTC
cdr3_aa: CASNRVGEKAYEQYF

d_call: TRBD2
v_call: TRBV7-3
clone_size: NA
j_call: TRBJ2-1
cdr3_nt: TGTGCCAGCAGCTTTATCCCAACTAGCGAGTACAATGAGCAGTTCTTC
cdr3_aa: CASSFIPTSEYNEQFF

d_call: NA
v_call: TRBV27
clone_size: NA
j_call: TRBJ1-1
cdr3_nt: TGTGCCAGCAGTTTACAGGGGAAAAGGACTGAAGCTTTCTTT
cdr3_aa: CASSLQGKRTEAFF

d_call: NA
v_call: TRBV6-5
clone_size: NA
j_call: TRBJ1-2
cdr3_nt: TGTGCCACCATGTCCCTCGGGGCCTTATACTTC
cdr3_aa: CATMSLGALYF

d_call: TRBD2
v_call: TRBV27
clone_size: NA
j_call: TRBJ2-7
cdr3_nt: TGTGCCAGCAGTTTCGGGGGGGGTTATCCCCTATACGAGCAGTACTTC
cdr3_aa: CASSFGGGYPLYEQYF

d_call: TRBD1
v_call: TRBV5-1
clone_size: NA
j_call: TRBJ2-7
cdr3_nt: TGCGCCAGCAGCAACAACAACAGGGGCAACGAGCAGTACTTC
cdr3_aa: CASSNNNRGNEQYF

d_call: NA
v_call: TRBV10-3
clone_size: NA
j_call: TRBJ1-6
cdr3_nt: TGTGCCATCAGTGATAATTACGGGAATTCACCCCTCCACTTT
cdr3_aa: CAISDNYGNSPLHF